These 25 T cell receptor beta chains were sequenced from one sample in a study of blood T cell repertoires in COVID-19. Clones were read by immunoSEQ multiplex PCR, and TCRdb kept only the in-frame ones, dropping some. The sample has roughly 190,000 clones, around nine tenths seen once. Sequenced sample: peripheral blood. All receptors come from a woman aged 40 to 50 who had recovered from COVID-19.

The rearrangement uses TRBV11-3 and TRBJ2-3; TRBD2 is a possible D gene (6 bases). The CDR3 length is 15 residues. The germline V gene has CDR1 SGHNT and CDR2 YENEEA. The V and J ends lost 5 bases and 2 bases respectively, with 14 bases between them. The CDR3 nucleotides are TGTGCCAGCAGCATGGGACTCGCTATCACAGATACGCAGTATTTT. Its translation is CASSMGLAITDTQYF.

This chain links TRBV4-2 with TRBJ2-1; 8 nucleotides agree with TRBD2. Looked up from germline, CDR1 is LGHNA and CDR2 is YNFKEQ. This CDR3 is built from 15 residues. The junction had 2 bases not matched to a gene; V was cut back by 0 bases and J by 4 bases. The CDR3 protein is CASSQETSAYNEQFF. The CDR3 nucleotides read TGTGCCAGCAGCCAAGAGACTAGCGCTTACAATGAGCAGTTCTTC.

This clone was seen only a few times. The rearrangement joins TRBV30 to TRBJ1-5; maybe TRBD1 (5 bases). CDR1 and CDR2 (germline): GTSNPN, SVGIG (reference sequence). The CDR3 is 15 amino acids. V was trimmed by 0 bases and J by 3 bases, leaving 12 bases between them. The CDR3 sequence: CAWSVGVQYNQPQHF. Here the CDR3 DNA reads TGTGCCTGGAGTGTAGGGGTACAGTACAATCAGCCCCAGCATTTT.

The CDR3 sequence is CASSTLSYGYTF. The DNA of the CDR3 is TGTGCCAGCTCTACTCTTTCCTATGGCTACACCTTC. J is TRBJ1-2 and V is TRBV28; D not certain. Trimming removed 8 bases from V and 4 bases from J, with 11 bases in between. Per germline, CDR1 MDHEN and CDR2 SYDVKM. The CDR3 sequence is 12 residues long.

DNA for the CDR3: TGTGCCAGCAGTGAGACAGGGATAAGGGATCAGCCCCAGCATTTT. This translates into CASSETGIRDQPQHF. The genes are TRBV25-1 and TRBJ1-5; TRBD1 matches at 7 bases. The junction had 7 bases not matched to a gene; V was cut back by 3 bases and J by 5 bases. Germline CDR1 and CDR2: MGHDK and SYGVNS. The CDR3 has 15 residues.

This chain uses TRBV11-1 with TRBJ1-1; 12 bases fit TRBD1. Germline CDR1 is SGHAT and CDR2 is FQDESV (reference sequence). The CDR3 extends over 14 amino acids. The trim removed 5 bases at V and 7 bases at J, leaving 5 bases unmatched. CDR3 sequence reads: CASSPGQGAFEAFF. The CDR3 DNA reads TGTGCCAGCAGCCCGGGACAGGGGGCCTTTGAAGCTTTCTTT.

The chain uses TRBV5-4 and TRBJ1-1; D not resolved. The V end was cut by 0 bases, the J end by 5 bases, with 11 bases between. This CDR3 has 14 residues. Germline-derived CDR1 and CDR2 are SGHNT and YYREEE (reference sequence). DNA of the CDR3: TGTGCCAGCAGCTTGGAGATTGGAGGAACTGAAGCTTTCTTT. As protein: CASSLEIGGTEAFF.

The rearrangement links TRBV7-2 to TRBJ2-3; 8 bases fit TRBD2. Germline CDR1 SGHTA, CDR2 FQGNSA. The CDR3 runs to 15 residues. V was clipped by 5 bases and J by 6 bases; unmatched bases: 10. CDR3 nucleotide sequence: TGTGCCAGCAGCCCCACAGCGGGAGCCTCGGATACGCAGTATTTT. Its protein is CASSPTAGASDTQYF.

About this clone itself: One end of the junction does not line up with germline, which may come from a read error. The gene calls are TRBV14 and TRBJ2-3; 8 nucleotides align to TRBD2. The CDR3 has 15 residues. The germline CDR1 and CDR2 sequences are SGHDN and FVKESK. The CDR3 sequence: CASSEDSGSLRTQYF. CDR3 bases: TGTGCCAGCAGCGAAGACAGCGGGAGTTTGCGTACGCAGTATTTT.

The chain has TRBV6-2 or TRBV6-3 and TRBJ2-4; 7 bases are shared with TRBD2. Per germline, CDR1 MNHEY and CDR2 SVGEGT. J gave up 8 bases and V 6 bases, and 13 bases lay outside the gene matches. This CDR3 has 15 residues. Here the CDR3 reads CASSPSGRETDIQYF. CDR3 in DNA: TGTGCCAGCAGCCCCTCGGGGCGGGAGACAGACATTCAGTACTTC.

This chain joins TRBV7-9 and TRBJ2-3; TRBD2 might be the D (7 bases). V was pared by 2 bases and J by 4 bases, with 13 bases between. There are 15 residues in the CDR3. CDR1 and CDR2 (germline): SEHNR, FQNEAQ (reference sequence). CDR3 in amino acids: CASSLKGGAADTQYF. The CDR3 DNA reads TGTGCCAGCAGCTTAAAAGGGGGGGCCGCAGATACGCAGTATTTT.

The V and J genes are TRBV7-8 and TRBJ2-1; no clear D. This CDR3 contains 15 residues. The germline CDR1 and CDR2 sequences are SGHVS and FQNEAQ. V shed 5 bases and J shed 7 bases, with 18 bases lying between them. CDR3 amino acids: CASSLLRSDLNEQFF. The DNA of the CDR3 is TGTGCCAGCAGCCTCCTTAGATCCGACTTAAATGAGCAGTTCTTC.

This rearrangement joins TRBV5-5 to TRBJ1-6; possibly TRBD1 for D (6 bases). The CDR3 length is 16 residues. Trimming removed 0 bases at V and 1 base at J, with 8 bases between. CDR1 and CDR2 (germline): SGHKS, YYEKEE (reference sequence). CDR3 nucleotides: TGTGCCAGCAGCTTGGCAGGGACATCCTATAATTCACCCCTCCACTTT. The encoded protein is CASSLAGTSYNSPLHF.

This clone was seen a handful of times. The chain carries TRBV19 and TRBJ1-2; D unclear. Germline V CDR1 and CDR2: LNHDA, SQIVND (reference sequence). The V gene lost 6 bases and the J gene lost 4 bases, with 9 bases spanning the gap. The CDR3 consists of 12 residues. Written as DNA, the CDR3 is TGTGCCAGTAGCCCCCGGAGCTATGGCTACACCTTC. It codes for CASSPRSYGYTF.

This rearrangement joins TRBV5-1 to TRBJ2-3; 9 bases line up with TRBD2. The length of the CDR3 is 17 residues. Looked up from germline, CDR1 is SGHRS and CDR2 is YFSETQ. V lost 0 bases, J lost 2 bases, and 7 bases stayed unmatched. The CDR3 sequence is CASSLGGLAGNTDTQYF. DNA for the CDR3: TGCGCCAGCAGCTTGGGCGGTCTAGCGGGAAACACAGATACGCAGTATTTT.

The chain recombines TRBV28 with TRBJ1-5; 10 positions agree with TRBD1. J was trimmed by 6 bases and V by 7 bases; bases with no gene match: 6. Germline CDR1 reads MDHEN; CDR2 reads SYDVKM. This CDR3 spans 14 amino acids. The CDR3 DNA reads TGTGCCAGCAAGAGACAGGGGGCCGCTCAGCCCCAGCATTTT. Its protein is CASKRQGAAQPQHF.

This chain links TRBV5-5 with TRBJ1-5, with D unclear. The V gene's germline CDR1 is SGHKS and CDR2 YYEKEE (reference sequence). CDR3 size: 16 residues. Trimming removed 0 bases from V and 1 base from J, with 11 bases in between. The CDR3 bases are TGTGCCAGCAGCTTGGCCGTGGGAGGGAGCAATCAGCCCCAGCATTTT. Protein sequence: CASSLAVGGSNQPQHF.

In its sample, this clone was seen once. This chain links TRBV2 with TRBJ2-2, with 11 bases aligning to TRBD2. Germline values: CDR1 SNHLY, CDR2 FYNNEI. With 6 bases clipped from V and 4 bases from J, the junction kept 7 bases outside the gene matches. The CDR3 spans 16 residues. The CDR3: CASSLTSGSSTGELFF. In DNA, the CDR3 is TGTGCCAGCAGCCTTACTAGCGGGAGTAGCACCGGGGAGCTGTTTTTT.

This chain uses TRBV7-2 with TRBJ2-1; weak D call: TRBD1 (6 bases). From germline, CDR1 is SGHTA and CDR2 FQGNSA. Between the trimmed V and J ends, which lost 7 bases and 5 bases, there was a span of 9 bases. CDR3 length: 12 amino acids. Written as DNA, the CDR3 is TGTGCCAGCACCTGGGGGCACAATGAGCAGTTCTTC. Protein sequence: CASTWGHNEQFF.

This chain connects TRBV24-1 to TRBJ1-2, with a weak D call TRBD1 (6 bases). Between the trimmed V and J ends, which lost 3 bases and 4 bases, there was a span of 11 bases. CDR3 length: 14 amino acids. Germline V gives CDR1 KGHDR, CDR2 SFDVKD. The CDR3 here is CATSDATGLYGYTF. CDR3 in DNA: TGTGCCACCAGTGATGCGACAGGACTCTATGGCTACACCTTC.

This clone was counted between two and nine times. The chain carries TRBV6-5 and TRBJ2-3; no clear D gene. V lost 8 bases, J lost 0 bases, and 15 bases lay in between. The germline V gene encodes CDR1 MNHEY and CDR2 SVGAGI. The CDR3 sequence is 15 residues long. DNA for the CDR3: TGTGCCAGCTTATTGGCAGCGTCAAGCACAGATACGCAGTATTTT. Encoded protein: CASLLAASSTDTQYF.

V and J are TRBV6-1 and TRBJ2-7, with TRBD1 matching 8 bases. Per germline, CDR1 MNHNS and CDR2 SASEGT. The CDR3 loop spans 19 amino acids. The V segment lost 3 bases and the J segment 2 bases; nucleotides outside the gene matches: 18. The chain's CDR3 is CASSEKPGQVFSGAYEQYF. The CDR3 region has the DNA TGTGCCAGCAGTGAGAAACCGGGACAGGTGTTTTCGGGGGCCTACGAGCAGTACTTC.

The chain couples TRBV5-1 to TRBJ2-7; no reliable D call. V dropped 1 base and J dropped 3 bases, with 14 bases sitting between them. The CDR3 extends over 15 amino acids. From germline, CDR1 is SGHRS and CDR2 YFSETQ. The CDR3 coding sequence is TGCGCCAGCAGCTTGTGGTCCGAGGCCCTCTACGAGCAGTACTTC. Its protein is CASSLWSEALYEQYF.

The V and J genes are TRBV19 and TRBJ2-1; D is unclear. V shed 2 bases and J shed 12 bases, with 17 bases lying between them. Germline CDR1 is LNHDA and CDR2 is SQIVND (reference sequence). This CDR3 spans 14 amino acids. The CDR3, as DNA: TGTGCCAGTAGTATACTAGTTGGCGAGCCCGGGCAGTTCTTC. As protein: CASSILVGEPGQFF.

This clone was recorded once. This chain uses TRBV24-1 with TRBJ1-1; TRBD1 aligns across 8 bases. The length of the CDR3 is 13 residues. J lost 4 bases, V lost 6 bases, and 3 bases had no gene match. Germline V gene sequence: CDR1 KGHDR, CDR2 SFDVKD. CDR3 nucleotide sequence: TGTGCCACCAGTACTACAGGGGGCACTGAAGCTTTCTTT. Its translation is CATSTTGGTEAFF.